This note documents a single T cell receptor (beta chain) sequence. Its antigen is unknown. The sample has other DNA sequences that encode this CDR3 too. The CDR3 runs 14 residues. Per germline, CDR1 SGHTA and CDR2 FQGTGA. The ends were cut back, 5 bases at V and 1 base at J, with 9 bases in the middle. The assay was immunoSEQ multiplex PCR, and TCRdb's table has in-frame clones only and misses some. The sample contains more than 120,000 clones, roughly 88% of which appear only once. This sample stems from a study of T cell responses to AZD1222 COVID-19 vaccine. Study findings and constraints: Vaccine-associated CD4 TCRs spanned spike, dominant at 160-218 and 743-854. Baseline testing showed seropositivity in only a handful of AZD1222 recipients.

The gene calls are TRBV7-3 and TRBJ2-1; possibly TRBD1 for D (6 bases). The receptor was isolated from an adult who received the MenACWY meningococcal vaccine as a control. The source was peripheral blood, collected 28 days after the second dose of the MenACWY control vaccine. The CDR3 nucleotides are TGTGCCAGCAGCCCAGGACAGTCCTACAATGAGCAGTTCTTC. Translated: CASSPGQSYNEQFF.